The sequence of this T cell receptor beta chain was determined in a study of beta chain features in type 1 diabetes. The table lists this clone with a count of one. Its specificity is not known. By way of CD45RO/CCR7/CD25/CD127/CD95/CD27, the CD4+ regulatory, stem cell-like memory, central memory and naive cells were sorted. Study-wide points: Insertions at VDJ junctions were less frequent in type 1 diabetes patients. These patients also deleted more nucleotides at the same junctions. People with Type 1 diabetes carried modestly yet significantly shorter TCRB CDR3s in all four CD4+ subsets. cDNA-based sequencing might over-represent cells highly expressing TCR.

CDR1 SEHNR and CDR2 FQNEAQ come from the germline V gene (reference sequence). This CDR3 region has 15 residues. Trimming cost V 0 bases and J 2 bases, with 10 bases left between them. Of the isolated RNA, all was reverse transcribed, and so the sequenced material was expressed TCRB transcripts. Using immunoSEQ multiplex PCR, the repertoire was profiled, and TCRdb retains in-frame clones only, with some absent. The sample shows 35,000 to 45,000 clones, 50% to 75% of them seen only once. The source is a woman aged 30 to 39 in good health. The chain employs TRBV7-9 and TRBJ2-5; D call uncertain. Material for sequencing was Tregs from blood. This chain's CDR3 is CASSLASVPQETQYF. CDR3 in DNA: TGTGCCAGCAGCTTAGCCAGCGTACCTCAAGAGACCCAGTACTTC.